The clone carrying this T cell receptor beta chain was counted at least ten times. The CDR3 runs to 15 residues. Trimming cost V 0 bases and J 7 bases, with 16 bases left between them. CDR1 is SGHTA, CDR2 FQGNSA, per germline. The data derive from a study of blood T cells in healthy people across ages. Through a sample-barcoded 5' primer and a J-beta primer mix, a second PCR was run for about 6 to 11 cycles. TCRdb re-analysed the 5' RACE reads in MiXCR, keeping a single row per CDR3 protein. The profile shows some 640,000 distinct CDR3 sequences, around 45% of them singletons. The receptor's source is a woman aged 60-75 years in good health. Sequencing was done on a sample of blood. This chain connects TRBV7-2 to TRBJ2-7; tentatively, D is TRBD1 (6 bases). Here the CDR3 reads CASSLARISGTEQYF. The CDR3 DNA reads TGTGCCAGCAGCTTAGCCCGAATTTCCGGGACAGAGCAGTACTTC.